This TCR beta chain comes out of a study of vaccination effects on CD4 cells after COVID-19. Overall study findings and caveats: In the late period after vaccination, infection- and vaccine-induced clones contracted markedly. Within healthy vaccinees, only 1 of 255 vaccine-induced clones displayed cross-reactivity with common cold coronaviruses.

Peptide-pool stimulation followed by sequencing identified expanded antigen-specific CD4+ clonotypes in the ViraFEST assay. CD4+ T cells were isolated after roughly nine days of culture. Two-dose BNT162b2 or mRNA-1273 vaccination was given to participants. Researchers reported culturing 2 million to 2.5 million PBMC in each well, adding approximately 10 IU/ml IL-2 and roughly 10 ug/ml peptides. Cultures had half their medium replaced with IL-2 medium on days 3 and 7. This CDR3 is 13 amino acids long. V gave up 3 bases and J gave up 8 bases, with 10 bases separating them. Germline V gene data show CDR1 as WNHNN and CDR2 as SYGVQD (reference sequence). TCRdb's table, derived via immunoSEQ multiplex PCR, lists solely in-frame clones and lacks some. In the table there are roughly 70,000 clones, about 80% of which are singletons. A word on this clone: Antigen unknown.

The V gene is TRBV10-1, the J gene TRBJ1-4; D not resolved. This sequence was found in a human donor who received a COVID-19 vaccine. The starting material was CD4+ T cells from PBMCs cultured with HCoV-OC43 spike peptides, obtained after COVID-19 vaccination. Subset given: HCoV-OC43 spike overlapping peptide pool stimulation. The CDR3 bases are TGCGCCAGCAGTGACGGCGGCGTAGAAAAACTGTTTTTT. Protein sequence: CASSDGGVEKLFF.